These 20 T cell receptor beta chains were all obtained from the same sample, sequenced in a study of blood T cell repertoires in COVID-19. Libraries were prepared by immunoSEQ multiplex PCR; TCRdb keeps only in-frame clonotypes and omits some of them. The sample holds roughly 200,000 clones; approximately 83% are singletons and the top ten take about 27%. Sequenced sample: peripheral blood. These TCRs come from a man in his forties with acute or convalescent COVID-19.

The chain has TRBV25-1 and TRBJ2-3, with a weak D call TRBD1 (5 bases). V dropped 1 base and J dropped 0 bases, with 11 bases sitting between them. The germline V gene encodes CDR1 MGHDK and CDR2 SYGVNS. The CDR3 extends over 16 amino acids. CDR3 sequence: CASSELGDFSTDTQYF. In DNA, the CDR3 is TGTGCCAGCAGTGAATTAGGGGATTTTAGCACAGATACGCAGTATTTT.

V usage is TRBV30 and J usage is TRBJ2-5, with 7 bases aligning to TRBD2. Germline lookup yields CDR1 GTSNPN and CDR2 SVGIG (reference sequence). This CDR3 has 15 residues. Unmatched junction bases numbered 6, after V lost 0 bases and J lost 2 bases. CDR3 protein: CAWSVPREFQETQYF. The CDR3 nucleotides are TGTGCCTGGAGTGTTCCGCGGGAGTTTCAAGAGACCCAGTACTTC.

This clone is a singleton in its sample. V gene TRBV7-9 combines with J gene TRBJ2-7; 12 nucleotides agree with TRBD2. This CDR3 region has 14 residues. Germline V gene sequence: CDR1 SEHNR, CDR2 FQNEAQ (reference sequence). Trimming took 5 bases from V and 4 from J; bases not matched to a gene: 3. The CDR3 DNA follows: TGTGCCAGCAGCGAGCTAGCGGGGGGGTACGAGCAGTACTTC. Translation: CASSELAGGYEQYF.

This clone was detected only a few times. This chain joins TRBV6-5 and TRBJ1-4; TRBD1 is a possible D gene (6 bases). V lost 6 bases and J 4 bases, leaving 12 bases between the germline ends. Germline CDR1 reads MNHEY; CDR2 reads SVGAGI. CDR3 size: 14 residues. The CDR3 here is CASRFTGYNEKLFF. The CDR3 DNA follows: TGTGCCAGCAGATTCACAGGGTATAATGAAAAACTGTTTTTT.

The chain links TRBV5-4 to TRBJ2-7; 8 nucleotides agree with TRBD2. V shed 3 bases, J shed 2 bases, and the junction held 10 bases outside the gene matches. The CDR3 is 16 amino acids. Germline CDR1 is SGHNT and CDR2 is YYREEE (reference sequence). In nucleotides, the CDR3 is TGTGCCAGCAGCTCCCGGCCGGGACTAGGCGCCTACGAGCAGTACTTC. Translating it yields CASSSRPGLGAYEQYF.

Written as DNA, the CDR3 is TGTGCCAGCAGCTTAGATAATCGGCTAGCGGGAAGCTACGAGCAGTACTTC. Its translation is CASSLDNRLAGSYEQYF. V usage is TRBV11-2 and J usage is TRBJ2-7; 9 nucleotides line up with TRBD2. The CDR3 has 17 residues. V lost 0 bases to trimming and J lost 3 bases; unmatched junction nucleotides: 9. Germline-derived CDR1 and CDR2 are SGHAT and FQNNGV.

The rearrangement links TRBV30 to TRBJ2-7; D uncertain. The CDR3 consists of 13 residues. Germline assignment: CDR1 GTSNPN and CDR2 SVGIG (reference sequence). CDR3 bases: TGTGCTATAGAGCAGGCCAGTCCTTACGAGCAGTACTTC. It is translated as CAIEQASPYEQYF.

The genes are TRBV7-9 and TRBJ1-2, with 10 bases aligning to TRBD1. In germline, CDR1 is SEHNR, CDR2 FQNEAQ (reference sequence). This CDR3 is 17 amino acids long. With V trimmed by 5 bases and J by 7 bases, 16 bases remained unmatched. The CDR3 nucleotides are TGTGCCAGCAGCCGAAAACCTGCGGGGACAGGGGCGAGTGGCTACACCTTC. Protein sequence: CASSRKPAGTGASGYTF.

J is TRBJ2-1 and V is TRBV27; TRBD1 aligns across 8 bases. Germline-derived CDR1 and CDR2 are MNHEY and SMNVEV (reference sequence). The V segment lost 2 bases and the J segment 4 bases; nucleotides outside the gene matches: 16. The CDR3 has 19 amino acids. The chain's CDR3 is CASSLRKHGQGAGYNEQFF. The DNA for the CDR3 is TGTGCCAGCAGTTTACGTAAACATGGTCAGGGGGCTGGTTACAATGAGCAGTTCTTC.

This rearrangement joins TRBV5-1 to TRBJ1-1, with D possibly TRBD1 on 6 matching bases. The V gene's germline CDR1 is SGHRS and CDR2 YFSETQ. Trimming removed 3 bases from V and 0 bases from J, with 9 bases in between. CDR3 size: 14 residues. In DNA form, the CDR3 reads TGCGCCAGCAGCTCCTACAGGGTGAACACTGAAGCTTTCTTT. Protein product: CASSSYRVNTEAFF.

The chain uses TRBV5-5 and TRBJ2-7; D may be TRBD2 (6 bases). V lost 4 bases to trimming and J lost 2 bases, with 16 bases between them. The CDR3 consists of 15 residues. Germline V gene data show CDR1 as SGHKS and CDR2 as YYEKEE (reference sequence). CDR3 nucleotides: TGTGCCAGCAGCCCCCTGGGGGGAGGTCCCTACGAGCAGTACTTC. Its translation is CASSPLGGGPYEQYF.

This chain uses TRBV11-2 with TRBJ1-6; D unresolved. The CDR3 is 13 amino acids. Germline CDR1 reads SGHAT; CDR2 reads FQNNGV. The V and J ends lost 3 bases and 8 bases respectively, with 8 bases between them. The CDR3 is CASSLVEDSPLHF. CDR3 in DNA: TGTGCCAGCAGCTTGGTAGAGGATTCACCCCTCCACTTT.

This clone was observed once. The rearrangement joins TRBV3-1 (or the pseudogene TRBV3-2) to TRBJ1-6; 8 nucleotides match TRBD1. The V and J ends lost 3 bases and 10 bases, in that order; junction bases with no gene match: 8. CDR3 length equals 15 residues. Germline loops: CDR1 LGHDT, CDR2 YNNKEL (reference sequence). The CDR3 sequence is CASSHTGGRGSPLHF. CDR3 coding DNA: TGTGCCAGCAGCCATACAGGGGGACGAGGGTCACCCCTCCACTTT.

The J gene is TRBJ1-6, the V gene TRBV3-1 (or the pseudogene TRBV3-2), with no clear D. The germline gives CDR1 LGHDT, CDR2 YNNKEL (reference sequence). Trimming took 1 base from V and 10 from J, leaving 11 bases between them. This CDR3 spans 14 amino acids. CDR3 sequence reads: CASSQAGFGSPLHF. The DNA for the CDR3 is TGTGCCAGCAGCCAAGCGGGGTTTGGGTCACCCCTCCACTTT.

The rearrangement links TRBV5-4 to TRBJ2-1, with 14 bases matching TRBD2. J was trimmed by 8 bases and V by 2 bases; bases with no gene match: 6. Germline V gene sequence: CDR1 SGHNT, CDR2 YYREEE (reference sequence). This CDR3 has 16 residues. As DNA, the CDR3 is TGTGCCAGCAGCTTTGACGGGACTAGCGGGAGAGATGAGCAGTTCTTC. Its translation: CASSFDGTSGRDEQFF.

CDR3 nucleotides: TGTGCCAGCAGCTTAGTTCCGGTCCGCACTGAAGCTTTCTTT. This encodes CASSLVPVRTEAFF. The chain combines TRBV7-2 with TRBJ1-1; D not certain. From germline, CDR1 is SGHTA and CDR2 FQGNSA. The CDR3 covers 14 residues. V was cut by 1 base and J by 4 bases, with 10 bases left in between.

In its sample, this clone was seen once. CDR3 sequence reads: CASSISGYNEQFF. The CDR3 DNA reads TGTGCCAGTAGTATATCGGGGTACAATGAGCAGTTCTTC. This rearrangement joins TRBV19 to TRBJ2-1; a possible D gene is TRBD2 (5 bases). The CDR3 has 13 residues. Germline V gives CDR1 LNHDA, CDR2 SQIVND (reference sequence). Trimming took off 2 bases at V and 4 bases at J, with 6 bases between the two ends.

The genes are TRBV7-2 and TRBJ1-6; TRBD1 agrees at 7 bases. The CDR3 loop spans 13 amino acids. Trimming cost V 2 bases and J 14 bases; bases outside gene matches: 6. CDR1 and CDR2 from the germline V gene are SGHTA and FQGNSA. CDR3 DNA sequence: TGTGCCAGCAGCTTACAGGGGGTAAGGACCCTCCACTTT. Amino acid sequence: CASSLQGVRTLHF.

The chain employs TRBV10-3 and TRBJ2-7; D perhaps matches TRBD1 (6 bases). Between the trimmed V and J ends, which lost 3 bases and 0 bases, there was a span of 18 bases. The CDR3 has 17 amino acids. The germline V gene encodes CDR1 ENHRY and CDR2 SYGVKD. This CDR3 reads CAISDQSRQASSYEQYF. CDR3 bases: TGTGCCATCAGTGACCAGAGCAGACAGGCGAGCTCCTACGAGCAGTACTTC.

This clone was recorded once. The chain carries TRBV5-1 and TRBJ1-2; D unclear. Looked up from germline, CDR1 is SGHRS and CDR2 is YFSETQ. This CDR3 is 15 amino acids long. Trimming took 4 bases from V and 0 from J, leaving 13 bases between them. CDR3 DNA sequence: TGCGCCAGCAGCATCGCCGGTTTGGCTAACTATGGCTACACCTTC. This encodes CASSIAGLANYGYTF.